A selection of T cell receptor beta chains follows, all from one sample in a study of shared clonotypes between healthy human individuals. Sequenced by immunoSEQ multiplex PCR; TCRdb stores in-frame clones only, minus some. The profile shows around 940,000 clones, approximately 80% of them singletons. Sequenced sample: memory CD4+ T cells sorted from blood. These receptors all stem from a man between 18 and 35 years old in good health. Each CDR3 is given with its conserved first and last residue. A D gene is named only where the DNA matches it firmly. Part of the rows lack a size; the others show once, few, many or a class for expanded clones.

few,TRBD2,TRBV6-5,TRBJ2-1,CASNREGNEQFF,TGTGCCAGCAACCGGGAGGGAAATGAGCAGTTCTTC
.,.,TRBV6-1,TRBJ1-5,CASSEKGRRQPQHF,TGTGCCAGCAGTGAAAAAGGTAGACGTCAGCCCCAGCATTTT
once,.,TRBV19,TRBJ2-2,CASTQGYTGELFF,TGTGCCAGCACTCAGGGATACACCGGGGAGCTGTTTTTT
few,.,TRBV6-6,TRBJ2-7,CASSSPPPGEQYF,TGTGCCAGCAGTTCTCCACCACCGGGCGAGCAGTACTTC
once,.,TRBV7-2,TRBJ2-5,CASSFGSIPETQYF,TGTGCCAGCAGCTTCGGGTCTATTCCAGAGACCCAGTACTTC
few,TRBD1,TRBV6-1,TRBJ1-1,CASKTGGTEAFF,TGTGCCAGCAAGACAGGGGGCACTGAAGCTTTCTTT
.,TRBD1,TRBV2,TRBJ1-5,CASRKPGQGFGQPQHF,TGTGCCAGCAGGAAGCCGGGACAGGGCTTCGGTCAGCCCCAGCATTTT
.,TRBD2,TRBV27,TRBJ2-2,CASSLELRGAHTGELFF,TGTGCCAGCAGTTTAGAGTTGCGGGGGGCCCACACCGGGGAGCTGTTTTTT
.,TRBD1,TRBV6-5,TRBJ1-6,CASSWGQSSYNSPLHF,TGTGCCAGCAGTTGGGGACAGAGCTCCTATAATTCACCCCTCCACTTT
.,.,TRBV6-6,TRBJ1-5,CASTLSRQDKPQHF,TGTGCCAGCACCTTGTCTCGACAGGATAAGCCCCAGCATTTT
.,.,TRBV11-2,TRBJ2-3,CASSWRLTDTQYF,TGTGCCAGCAGCTGGCGCCTCACAGATACGCAGTATTTT
.,TRBD1,TRBV10-3,TRBJ1-5,CAISDFVGTGGNQPQHF,TGTGCCATCAGTGACTTCGTAGGGACAGGTGGCAATCAGCCCCAGCATTTT
.,.,TRBV7-9,TRBJ1-2,CASSLGAREGYTF,TGTGCCAGCAGCTTAGGTGCCAGGGAAGGCTACACCTTC
.,TRBD1,TRBV5-1,TRBJ1-4,CASSTGQGREKLFF,TGCGCCAGCAGCACCGGACAGGGCCGGGAAAAACTGTTTTTT
.,TRBD1,TRBV28,TRBJ2-5,CASNSGGRETQYF,TGTGCCAGCAACTCAGGGGGAAGAGAGACCCAGTACTTC
.,TRBD1,TRBV12-5,TRBJ1-5,CASGEDRGTVKPQHF,TGTGCTAGTGGCGAGGACAGGGGGACGGTGAAGCCCCAGCATTTT
.,.,TRBV5-1,TRBJ2-5,CASSLGLRETQYF,TGCGCCAGCAGCCTGGGCTTGCGAGAGACCCAGTACTTC
.,.,TRBV7-9,TRBJ2-1,CASNRLAGADEQFF,TGTGCCAGCAACCGCTTGGCAGGGGCCGATGAGCAGTTCTTC
.,.,TRBV5-3,TRBJ2-7,CARSYPDPSSYEQYF,TGTGCCAGAAGCTACCCGGACCCGAGCTCCTACGAGCAGTACTTC
once,TRBD1,TRBV6-5,TRBJ1-1,CASSSQGASIPEAFF,TGTGCCAGCAGTTCACAGGGGGCCTCGATCCCTGAAGCTTTCTTT